The 3 T cell receptor beta chains presented below share a single source sample, sequenced in a study of vaccination and CD4 T cells after COVID-19. No cognate antigen is known for these TCRs. Specified treatment: approximately 11-day PBMC culture with coronavirus spike peptide pools or control peptides (ViraFEST assay). Sequencing of the DNA from cultured CD4+ T cells was carried out with the Oncomine TCR Beta short-read assay. One entry per CDR3 protein results from TCRdb running MiXCR on the PCR reads. Of 7,500 to 10,000 distinct CDR3 sequences detected, 68% appear once; the ten largest clones hold 9%. Sequencing used CD4+ T cells from blood, cultured in vitro, obtained before SARS-CoV-2 vaccination. These receptors came from a human donor who had recovered from COVID-19.

V and J are TRBV11-2 and TRBJ2-3; D may be TRBD1 (5 bases). The CDR3 consists of 16 residues. Trimming took off 7 bases at V and 4 bases at J, with 21 bases between the two ends. Germline CDR1 is SGHAT and CDR2 is FQNNGV. The CDR3 reads CASKNPQGRSPDTQYF. The CDR3 DNA reads as TGTGCCAGCAAGAACCCCCAGGGAAGGTCCCCAGATACGCAGTATTTT.

Written as DNA, the CDR3 is TGTGCCAGCTCACCATCTAGAACTGGGCCCCAAGAGACCCAGTACTTC. The encoded protein is CASSPSRTGPQETQYF. The chain couples TRBV18 to TRBJ2-5; D is uncertain. The CDR3 spans 16 residues. The V gene lost 2 bases and the J gene lost 1 base, with 14 bases spanning the gap. The germline gives CDR1 KGHSH, CDR2 LQKENI.

The V gene is TRBV12-3 or TRBV12-4, the J gene TRBJ1-5; perhaps TRBD1 as D (5 bases). Trimming stripped 3 bases from V and 5 bases from J, with 8 bases between. The CDR3 covers 13 residues. The CDR3, as DNA: TGTGCCAGCAGTTTGGGGGGGGATCAGCCCCAGCATTTT. Its protein is CASSLGGDQPQHF.